This T cell receptor (beta chain) was recorded in a study of T cell repertoires in cytomegalovirus infection. Study overall: Matching HLA type and CMV infection were both indicated by public TCR beta signatures.

TCRdb reprocessed the reads via MiXCR and lists one record per CDR3 protein. The data contain roughly 860,000 distinct CDR3 sequences, 32% of them singletons. Comment on this clonotype: Its antigen is not identified.

CDR3 length: 16 amino acids. V trimming: 6 bases; J trimming: 1 base; junction bases outside the gene matches: 8. The germline V gene encodes CDR1 SEHNR and CDR2 FQNEAQ (reference sequence). The sequence came from a human donor in good health (CMV status not recorded). Some clones in this sample may be carry-over from other donors' samples. Specimen: cultured CD8+ T cells from PBMCs, collected from culture after CMV antigen stimulation. The chain joins TRBV7-9 to TRBJ2-4; 8 bases fit TRBD1. In DNA form, the CDR3 reads TGTGCCAGCAGTCTAACAGGGGGAACGGCCAAAAACATTCAGTACTTC. Protein sequence: CASSLTGGTAKNIQYF.